This TCR beta chain appears in the sequencing data of a study of T-cell reconstitution after alpha-beta-depleted transplantation in children. Study results and limitations: The main origin of T-cell counts and diversity one year after transplant was newly produced T cells. Some patients' high day-60 TCRbeta diversity was traced to surviving recipient T cells and thymic progenitors.

Preparation of the TCRbeta library involved a method that used unique molecular identifiers. TCRdb called the PCR reads again in MiXCR, with one record for every CDR3 protein. Among about 240,000 distinct CDR3 sequences listed, about a quarter were seen once. Germline V lookup: CDR1 DFQATT, CDR2 SNEGSKA (reference sequence). The CDR3 has 12 residues. Trimming took off 5 bases at V and 3 bases at J, with 11 bases between the two ends. About this clonotype itself: Its specificity is unknown.

The rearrangement joins TRBV20-1 to TRBJ2-7; D is unresolved. The sample consisted of PBMCs, taken before TCRalphabeta/CD19-depleted stem cell transplant. The receptor's source is a girl under 10 years old with Fanconi anemia, due to receive a stem cell transplant. This chain's CDR3 is CSAALIYYEQYF. Written as DNA, the CDR3 is TGCAGTGCTGCCCTCATTTACTACGAGCAGTACTTC.